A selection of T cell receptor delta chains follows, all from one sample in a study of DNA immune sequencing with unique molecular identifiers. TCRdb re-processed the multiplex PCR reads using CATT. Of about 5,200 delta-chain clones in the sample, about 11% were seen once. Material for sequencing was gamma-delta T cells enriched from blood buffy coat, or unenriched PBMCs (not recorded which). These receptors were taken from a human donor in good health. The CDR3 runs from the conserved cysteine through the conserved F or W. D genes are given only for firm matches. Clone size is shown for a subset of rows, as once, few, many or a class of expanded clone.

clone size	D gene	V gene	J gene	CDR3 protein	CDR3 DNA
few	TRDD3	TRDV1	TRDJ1	CALGELAPGLGEGKLIF	TGTGCTCTTGGGGAACTAGCCCCCGGACTGGGGGAAGGGAAACTCATCTTT
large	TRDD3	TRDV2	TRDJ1	CACDPLGDKSDKLIF	TGTGCCTGTGACCCACTGGGGGATAAATCCGATAAACTCATCTTT
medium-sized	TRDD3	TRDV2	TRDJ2	CACDTVERGYAVLTAQLFF	TGTGCCTGTGACACCGTTGAGAGGGGATACGCGGTTTTGACAGCACAACTCTTCTTT
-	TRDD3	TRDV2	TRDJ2	CACDKVLGDTSLTAQLFF	TGTGCCTGTGACAAAGTACTGGGGGATACTTCTCTGACAGCACAACTCTTCTTT
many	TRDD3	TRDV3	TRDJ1	CAFGLSVLPGTGGEYTDKLIF	TGTGCCTTTGGCCTCTCGGTACTTCCTGGGACTGGGGGAGAGTACACCGATAAACTCATCTTT
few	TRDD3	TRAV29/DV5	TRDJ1	CAASWFHTGGSNKLIF	TGTGCAGCAAGCTGGTTCCACACTGGGGGATCCAATAAACTCATCTTT
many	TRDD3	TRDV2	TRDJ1	CACDLLGDSHTRTIDKLIF	TGTGCCTGTGATCTACTGGGGGATTCCCATACCCGTACGATCGATAAACTCATCTTT
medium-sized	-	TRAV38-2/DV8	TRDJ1	CAYRSGTFLRISTGGHYTDKLIF	TGTGCTTATAGGAGCGGAACCTTCCTACGTATAAGTACTGGGGGCCACTACACCGATAAACTCATCTTT
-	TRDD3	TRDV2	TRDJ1	CACDTVVGGLTDKLIF	TGTGCCTGTGACACCGTGGTTGGGGGACTTACCGATAAACTCATCTTT
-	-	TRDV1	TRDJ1	CALGELVFPHTDKLIF	TGTGCTCTTGGGGAACTGGTCTTCCCCCACACCGATAAACTCATCTTT
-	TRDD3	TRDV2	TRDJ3	CACDTPRTGGPSSWDTRQMFF	TGTGCCTGTGACACCCCCCGTACTGGGGGACCAAGCTCCTGGGACACCCGACAGATGTTTTTC
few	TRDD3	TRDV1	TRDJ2	CALGERGIPTYWGIPLAQLFF	TGTGCTCTTGGGGAACGAGGAATTCCTACCTACTGGGGGATACCCCTGGCGCAACTCTTCTTT
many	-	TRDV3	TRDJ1	CAFKGRGNVDKLIF	TGTGCCTTTAAGGGGAGGGGGAATGTCGATAAACTCATCTTT
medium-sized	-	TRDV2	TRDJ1	CACDTVHRRNDKLIF	TGTGCCTGTGACACCGTCCACCGAAGGAACGATAAACTCATCTTT
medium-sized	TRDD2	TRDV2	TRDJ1	CACDTVPTALAVSDKLIF	TGTGCCTGTGACACCGTTCCTACTGCGTTGGCAGTTTCCGATAAACTCATCTTT
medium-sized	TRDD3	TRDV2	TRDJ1	CACDTIRRTGGYELAKLIF	TGTGCCTGTGACACGATCCGGCGTACTGGGGGATACGAACTGGCTAAACTCATCTTT
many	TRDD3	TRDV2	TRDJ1	CACDTLSSGGYGIGTDKLIF	TGTGCCTGTGACACCTTGTCTTCTGGGGGATACGGGATCGGCACCGATAAACTCATCTTT
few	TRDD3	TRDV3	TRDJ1	CAFSSVRKLPGGYVVRITDKLIF	TGTGCCTTTAGCTCTGTTCGGAAGTTGCCTGGGGGATACGTGGTTAGGATAACCGATAAACTCATCTTT
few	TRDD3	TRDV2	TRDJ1	CACDTVRGYGGYTDKLIF	TGTGCCTGTGACACCGTGCGGGGATACGGAGGGTACACCGATAAACTCATCTTT
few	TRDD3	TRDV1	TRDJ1	CALGASSYQLKWGIRTDKLIF	TGTGCTCTTGGGGCCTCTTCCTACCAACTTAAGTGGGGGATACGCACCGATAAACTCATCTTT
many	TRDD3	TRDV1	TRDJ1	CALGERSYPTGSLLGDRDTDKLIF	TGTGCTCTTGGGGAACGATCATATCCTACAGGTTCCTTACTGGGGGATAGGGACACCGATAAACTCATCTTT
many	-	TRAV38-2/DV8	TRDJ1	CAYRSATGCDGTGKTDKLIF	TGTGCTTATAGGAGCGCGACCGGATGTGATGGTACTGGGAAAACCGATAAACTCATCTTT
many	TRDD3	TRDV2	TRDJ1	CACDTVTGGFGVTDKLIF	TGTGCCTGTGACACGGTTACTGGGGGATTCGGAGTGACCGATAAACTCATCTTT
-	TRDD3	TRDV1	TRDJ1	CALGELPTVLGDRTDKLIF	TGTGCTCTTGGGGAACTTCCCACCGTACTGGGGGATAGGACCGATAAACTCATCTTT
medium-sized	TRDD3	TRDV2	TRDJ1	CACDLLGVNTDKLIF	TGTGCCTGTGACCTTCTGGGGGTCAACACCGATAAACTCATCTTT
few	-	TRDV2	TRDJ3	CACDTGPGVEPFSWDTRQMFF	TGTGCCTGTGACACCGGCCCGGGGGTTGAACCCTTCTCCTGGGACACCCGACAGATGTTTTTC
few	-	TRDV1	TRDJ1	CALGELFCYVGEMGADKLIF	TGTGCTCTTGGGGAACTATTTTGCTACGTCGGGGAGATGGGGGCCGATAAACTCATCTTT
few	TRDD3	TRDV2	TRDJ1	CACDTLLGDIDTDKLIF	TGTGCCTGTGACACCCTACTGGGGGATATAGACACCGATAAACTCATCTTT
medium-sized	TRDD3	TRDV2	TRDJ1	CACDSLLGAKTDKLIF	TGTGCCTGTGACTCGTTACTGGGGGCCAAAACCGATAAACTCATCTTT
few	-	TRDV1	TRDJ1	CALGEAFLGFLGATEDKLIF	TGTGCTCTTGGAGAGGCCTTCCTAGGGTTTCTGGGGGCCACGGAGGATAAACTCATCTTT
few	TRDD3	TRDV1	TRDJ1	CALGDDHPAYWGETDKLIF	TGTGCTCTTGGGGACGACCATCCTGCGTACTGGGGGGAGACCGATAAACTCATCTTT
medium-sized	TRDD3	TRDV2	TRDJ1	CACDVLGDTRTDKLIF	TGTGCCTGTGACGTCTTGGGGGATACTCGCACCGATAAACTCATCTTT